The 30 T cell receptor beta chains given below trace back to one sample, sequenced in a study of beta chain features in type 1 diabetes. General study points: A moderate, significant TCRB CDR3 shortening appeared in type 1 diabetes across four CD4+ subsets.

These receptors' targets are unknown. Expressed TCRB transcripts were sequenced after all isolated RNA was converted to cDNA. Clones were sequenced by immunoSEQ multiplex PCR, and TCRdb holds only the in-frame ones, with some missing. The table lists fewer than 200,000 clones, approximately 10% of them singletons. The sequencing sample was made of central memory CD4+ T cells from blood. The receptors come from a man aged 25 to 45 with type 1 diabetes.

The chain links TRBV5-1 to TRBJ1-1; no reliable D call. The CDR3 runs 12 residues. Germline values: CDR1 SGHRS, CDR2 YFSETQ. V was shortened by 3 bases and J by 12 bases, with 15 bases between the two germline ends. CDR3 loop: CASSSGELRPFF. Here the CDR3 DNA reads TGCGCCAGCAGCTCCGGGGAACTGAGGCCTTTCTTT.

This clone was seen more than once but under ten times. V gene TRBV29-1 combines with J gene TRBJ1-5; D is undetermined. Germline CDR1 reads SQVTM; CDR2 reads ANQGSEA. V dropped 6 bases and J dropped 2 bases, with 17 bases sitting between them. This CDR3 spans 15 amino acids. CDR3 sequence reads: CSVADGFLGNQPQHF. The CDR3 nucleotides read TGCAGCGTAGCTGACGGGTTTTTGGGCAATCAGCCCCAGCATTTT.

V and J are TRBV2 and TRBJ2-2; the match to TRBD1 covers 7 bases. The CDR3 sequence is 14 residues long. The V gene's germline CDR1 is SNHLY and CDR2 FYNNEI. V was pared by 3 bases and J by 4 bases, with 2 bases of the junction left unmatched. The CDR3 nucleotides are TGTGCCAGCAGTGATTACAGGGGCACCGGGGAGCTGTTTTTT. Residues: CASSDYRGTGELFF.

The genes are TRBV2 and TRBJ2-5, with a tentative D call TRBD2 (5 bases). V dropped 6 bases and J dropped 3 bases, with 5 bases sitting between them. Germline V gene lookup returns CDR1 SNHLY and CDR2 FYNNEI. This CDR3 contains 11 residues. CDR3 in amino acids: CASSGEETQYF. CDR3 nucleotide sequence: TGTGCCAGCAGCGGGGAAGAGACCCAGTACTTC.

V is TRBV4-2 and J is TRBJ2-5, with D tentatively TRBD2 (5 bases). The germline CDR1 and CDR2 sequences are LGHNA and YNFKEQ. The V gene lost 3 bases and the J gene lost 3 bases, with 5 bases spanning the gap. CDR3 length: 12 residues. Here the CDR3 reads CASSQGEETQYF. The CDR3 nucleotides read TGTGCCAGCAGCCAGGGAGAAGAGACCCAGTACTTC.

The rearrangement joins TRBV5-1 to TRBJ2-5; TRBD2 aligns across 9 bases. J gave up 2 bases and V 4 bases, and 6 bases lay outside the gene matches. Germline CDR1 and CDR2: SGHRS and YFSETQ. This CDR3 has 15 residues. CDR3 sequence: CASSAGTSPQETQYF. CDR3 in DNA: TGCGCCAGCAGCGCCGGGACTAGCCCTCAAGAGACCCAGTACTTC. Together with reference TRBV5-1 and TRBJ2-5, the CDR3 gives the full variable domain: KAGVTQTPRYLIKTRGQQVTLSCSPISGHRSVSWYQQTPGQGLQFLFEYFSETQRNKGNFPGRFSGRQFSNSRSEMNVSTLELGDSALYLCASSAGTSPQETQYFGPGTRLLVL.

This chain joins TRBV5-1 and TRBJ2-5, with 10 bases lining up with TRBD2. The ends lost 1 base at V and 5 bases at J; junction bases unmatched: 8. The germline V gene encodes CDR1 SGHRS and CDR2 YFSETQ. This CDR3 spans 16 amino acids. The CDR3 DNA is TGCGCCAGCAGCTTGTTGGGGACTAGCGCCTCGGAGACCCAGTACTTC. As protein: CASSLLGTSASETQYF.

The chain links TRBV27 to TRBJ2-7; tentative D call: TRBD1 (6 bases). The CDR3 has 15 amino acids. Looked up from germline, CDR1 is MNHEY and CDR2 is SMNVEV (reference sequence). The V and J ends lost 4 bases and 1 base respectively, with 14 bases between them. CDR3 sequence reads: CASSYTGLSSYEQYF. CDR3 DNA: TGTGCCAGCAGTTACACAGGGCTATCATCCTACGAGCAGTACTTC.

CDR3 coding DNA: TGTGCCAGCAGTTCGGGACAGGCCCGGACCTACGAGCAGTACTTC. Its translation: CASSSGQARTYEQYF. The V call is TRBV28, the J call TRBJ2-7, with 8 positions matching TRBD1. The germline gives CDR1 MDHEN, CDR2 SYDVKM. The CDR3 spans 15 residues. V trimming: 4 bases; J trimming: 2 bases; junction bases outside the gene matches: 7.

The chain joins TRBV15 to TRBJ2-3; D is undetermined. The V and J ends lost 0 bases and 8 bases respectively, with 9 bases between them. The germline CDR1 and CDR2 sequences are LNHNV and YYDKDF (reference sequence). The CDR3 is 13 residues long. DNA of the CDR3: TGTGCCACCAGCAGAGATCCTCCAGGTACGCAGTATTTT. Its protein product is CATSRDPPGTQYF. The full variable domain, its missing parts supplied by reference TRBV15 and TRBJ2-3, is DAMVIQNPRYQVTQFGKPVTLSCSQTLNHNVMYWYQQKSSQAPKLLFHYYDKDFNNEADTPDNFQSRRPNTSFCFLDIRSPGLGDTAMYLCATSRDPPGTQYFGPGTRLTVL.

The CDR3 DNA sequence: TGTGCCAGCTCACTTGAGGAAAATCAGCCCCAGCATTTT. Protein: CASSLEENQPQHF. This sequence joins TRBV18 and TRBJ1-5; D unresolved. The germline V gene encodes CDR1 KGHSH and CDR2 LQKENI. The CDR3 is 13 amino acids. V was clipped by 4 bases and J by 4 bases, with 8 bases between them.

The genes are TRBV5-1 and TRBJ2-7; 9 bases line up with TRBD2. The V and J ends lost 4 bases and 6 bases, in that order; junction bases with no gene match: 11. Germline CDR1 SGHRS, CDR2 YFSETQ. The CDR3 contains 15 residues. In DNA, the CDR3 is TGCGCCAGCAGCGACTCCGGGACTAGCAGTCGCGAGCAGTACTTC. Its protein is CASSDSGTSSREQYF.

This clone was picked up a small number of times. This chain connects TRBV11-3 to TRBJ1-1; 9 bases align to TRBD1. The CDR3 covers 15 residues. Germline V gives CDR1 SGHNT, CDR2 YENEEA. V lost 4 bases to trimming and J lost 1 base; unmatched junction nucleotides: 4. For the CDR3, the DNA is TGTGCCAGCAGCTCGGGACAGGGAGCGAACACTGAAGCTTTCTTT. Encoded protein: CASSSGQGANTEAFF. The full variable domain, with the rest looked up from reference TRBV11-3 and TRBJ1-1, is EAGVVQSPRYKIIEKKQPVAFWCNPISGHNTLYWYLQNLGQGPELLIRYENEEAVDDSQLPKDRFSAERLKGVDSTLKIQPAELGDSAVYLCASSSGQGANTEAFFGQGTRLTVV.

This clone was seen a handful of times. The chain uses TRBV11-2 and TRBJ1-1; maybe TRBD1 (6 bases). Trimming pared 7 bases from V and 1 base from J, leaving 13 bases between. CDR3 length equals 14 residues. Germline V lookup: CDR1 SGHAT, CDR2 FQNNGV. The CDR3 nucleotides read TGTGCCAGCAAAAAAGACAGGACGAACACTGAAGCTTTCTTT. Translation: CASKKDRTNTEAFF. Using reference TRBV11-2 and TRBJ1-1 for the parts outside the CDR3, the full variable domain is EAGVAQSPRYKIIEKRQSVAFWCNPISGHATLYWYQQILGQGPKLLIQFQNNGVVDDSQLPKDRFSAERLKGVDSTLKIQPAKLEDSAVYLCASKKDRTNTEAFFGQGTRLTVV.

V and J are TRBV19 and TRBJ2-7; 8 nucleotides line up with TRBD2. CDR3 length: 17 amino acids. V trimming: 5 bases; J trimming: 1 base; junction bases outside the gene matches: 13. Germline values: CDR1 LNHDA, CDR2 SQIVND (reference sequence). The CDR3 is CASSGSSGSGSSYEQYF. In DNA, the CDR3 is TGTGCCAGTAGTGGATCCAGCGGGAGTGGGAGTTCCTACGAGCAGTACTTC.

This clone was counted a few times. V and J are TRBV25-1 and TRBJ1-2; 7 bases map to TRBD1. Germline V gene lookup returns CDR1 MGHDK and CDR2 SYGVNS. This CDR3 spans 16 amino acids. Germline trimming cut 1 base from V and 4 bases from J; bases unmatched to any gene: 9. The chain's CDR3 is CASSELGERDSYGYTF. The CDR3 DNA sequence: TGTGCCAGCAGTGAATTGGGCGAACGGGACAGCTATGGCTACACCTTC.

The J gene is TRBJ2-5, the V gene TRBV5-1, with TRBD1 matching 9 bases. The J segment lost 2 bases and the V segment lost 4 bases, leaving 6 bases of the junction unmatched. Germline V gene sequence: CDR1 SGHRS, CDR2 YFSETQ. This CDR3 spans 15 amino acids. The CDR3 here is CASSPGQGPQETQYF. The CDR3 nucleotides are TGCGCCAGCAGCCCCGGACAGGGGCCTCAAGAGACCCAGTACTTC.

This clone occurred many times. The chain recombines TRBV28 with TRBJ2-7, with TRBD2 as a possible D gene (5 bases). CDR3 length: 13 residues. V was clipped by 7 bases and J by 7 bases, with 17 bases between them. Germline CDR1 reads MDHEN; CDR2 reads SYDVKM. CDR3 in amino acids: CASMRVITREQYF. CDR3 DNA sequence: TGTGCCAGCATGAGGGTCATCACGAGGGAGCAGTACTTC.

CDR3 residues: CASIPSPGQGSYYGYTF. The CDR3, as DNA: TGTGCCAGCATTCCCTCTCCGGGACAGGGGTCTTACTATGGCTACACCTTC. The chain is built from TRBV28 and TRBJ1-2; the match to TRBD1 covers 10 bases. Per the germline V gene, CDR1 is MDHEN and CDR2 is SYDVKM. Losses at the gene ends were 7 bases for V and 3 bases for J; bases not matched to a gene: 14. The CDR3 has 17 residues.

This clone was observed a few times. The chain links TRBV30 to TRBJ2-1; 12 bases map to TRBD2. This CDR3 spans 14 amino acids. Germline V gene lookup returns CDR1 GTSNPN and CDR2 SVGIG (reference sequence). V shed 3 bases, J shed 7 bases, and the junction held 4 bases outside the gene matches. CDR3 coding DNA: TGTGCCTGGAGGACTAGCGGGGGAAGGAATGAGCAGTTCTTC. Translation: CAWRTSGGRNEQFF.

The V call is TRBV27, the J call TRBJ2-2; 9 bases match TRBD1. CDR1 MNHEY and CDR2 SMNVEV come from the germline V gene (reference sequence). This CDR3 region has 16 residues. The trim removed 3 bases at V and 4 bases at J, leaving 6 bases unmatched. The CDR3 DNA follows: TGTGCCAGCAGTTTTGGACAGGGGTTGGTCACCGGGGAGCTGTTTTTT. Its translation is CASSFGQGLVTGELFF.

The rearrangement links TRBV9 to TRBJ2-3; a possible D gene is TRBD2 (5 bases). This CDR3 has 14 residues. The germline gives CDR1 SGDLS, CDR2 YYNGEE. Trimming took off 2 bases at V and 0 bases at J, with 7 bases between the two ends. CDR3 DNA: TGTGCCAGCAGCGTCGGGGTGAGCACAGATACGCAGTATTTT. Protein sequence: CASSVGVSTDTQYF.

This clone occurred a few times. CDR3 protein: CASSRYRNQPQHF. The CDR3 coding sequence is TGTGCCAGCAGTCGTTATCGCAATCAGCCCCAGCATTTT. The genes are TRBV5-6 and TRBJ1-5; no reliable D call. V dropped 5 bases and J dropped 2 bases, with 8 bases sitting between them. The CDR3 covers 13 residues. Germline V gives CDR1 SGHDT, CDR2 YYEEEE.

A few counts support this clone. CDR3 bases: TGTGCCAGCAGCTACCCGTGGGGGGGCGAAGGGCAAGAGACCCAGTACTTC. It encodes CASSYPWGGEGQETQYF. The chain links TRBV28 to TRBJ2-5; D may be TRBD2 (7 bases). The germline CDR1 and CDR2 sequences are MDHEN and SYDVKM. Between the trimmed V and J ends, which lost 6 bases and 2 bases, there was a span of 22 bases. This CDR3 has 17 amino acids. Variable domain in full (rest from reference TRBV28 and TRBJ2-5): DVKVTQSSRYLVKRTGEKVFLECVQDMDHENMFWYRQDPGLGLRLIYFSYDVKMKEKGDIPEGYSVSREKKERFSLILESASTNQTSMYLCASSYPWGGEGQETQYFGPGTRLLVL.

This clone has only a few counts. This rearrangement joins TRBV5-1 to TRBJ2-5; the match to TRBD2 covers 13 bases. The CDR3 consists of 16 residues. Losses at the gene ends were 4 bases for V and 4 bases for J; bases not matched to a gene: 7. CDR1 and CDR2 (germline): SGHRS, YFSETQ. This CDR3 reads CASSALAGGPGETQYF. The CDR3 nucleotides read TGCGCCAGCAGCGCACTAGCGGGAGGGCCGGGAGAGACCCAGTACTTC.

The CDR3 reads CASSVRSGGWDTQYF. For the CDR3, the DNA is TGTGCCAGCAGCGTAAGGTCCGGAGGTTGGGATACGCAGTATTTT. The rearrangement joins TRBV9 to TRBJ2-3; possible D gene TRBD2, 5 bases. CDR1 SGDLS and CDR2 YYNGEE come from the germline V gene. There are 15 residues in the CDR3. V lost 1 base and J 6 bases, leaving 15 bases between the germline ends.

This clone was counted between two and nine times. The CDR3 sequence is CASSFAGAVQFF. The DNA for the CDR3 is TGTGCCAGCAGTTTTGCGGGGGCCGTGCAGTTCTTC. The rearrangement joins TRBV28 to TRBJ2-1; tentative D call: TRBD2 (7 bases). V was trimmed by 3 bases and J by 12 bases, leaving 12 bases between them. This CDR3 spans 12 amino acids. Germline V lookup: CDR1 MDHEN, CDR2 SYDVKM.

The chain couples TRBV25-1 to TRBJ2-2; a weak D match, TRBD1 (6 bases). CDR1 and CDR2 (germline): MGHDK, SYGVNS. CDR3 size: 16 residues. Trimming shortened V by 5 bases and J by 5 bases, and 18 bases separated the two germline ends. The CDR3 spells CASSPRGGGITGELFF. The DNA for the CDR3 is TGTGCCAGCAGTCCCCGTGGGGGCGGAATTACCGGGGAGCTGTTTTTT.

The chain is built from TRBV9 and TRBJ2-2, with 7 bases aligning to TRBD1. V lost 4 bases and J lost 3; bases outside the gene matches: 6. CDR1 is SGDLS and CDR2 is YYNGEE in the germline V gene. The CDR3 totals 15 residues. CDR3 region: CASSHRDSYTGELFF. In nucleotides, the CDR3 is TGTGCCAGCAGCCATAGGGACAGTTACACCGGGGAGCTGTTTTTT.

This CDR3 is CASSFGRDLSYEQYF. The CDR3, as DNA: TGTGCCAGCAGCTTTGGGCGGGACCTCTCCTACGAGCAGTACTTC. The chain recombines TRBV5-4 with TRBJ2-7; tentative D call: TRBD2 (6 bases). Germline-derived CDR1 and CDR2 are SGHNT and YYREEE (reference sequence). This CDR3 region has 15 residues. Deletions cut 2 bases from V and 0 bases from J, with 12 bases between.